These 15 T cell receptor beta chains originate from one sample sequenced in a study of early T cells in non-severe SARS-CoV-2 infection. TCRdb independently ran MiXCR on the 5' RACE reads; one entry per CDR3 protein. In the table there are about 46,000 distinct CDR3 sequences, 5.4% of which are singletons. The source was whole blood, collected at baseline. The origin of the receptors is an adult who was a healthcare worker with PCR-confirmed SARS-CoV-2 infection or an uninfected control (not recorded which).

This clonotype was found many times. Written as DNA, the CDR3 is TGTGCCAGCAGCCAAGGGGGCGGTAGCTACAATGAGCAGTTCTTC. Its protein is CASSQGGGSYNEQFF. The V and J genes are TRBV3-1 and TRBJ2-1, with D maybe TRBD1 (5 bases). Germline V lookup: CDR1 LGHDT, CDR2 YNNKEL (reference sequence). CDR3 length equals 15 residues. Trimming cost V 1 base and J 3 bases, with 10 bases left between them.

This clonotype was detected many times. V usage is TRBV7-3 and J usage is TRBJ2-3; D not resolved. The germline gives CDR1 SGHTA, CDR2 FQGTGA. V gave up 4 bases and J gave up 5 bases, with 7 bases separating them. The CDR3 totals 12 residues. The chain's CDR3 is CASSSPQDTQYF. CDR3 nucleotides: TGTGCCAGCAGCTCCCCTCAAGATACGCAGTATTTT.

This clonotype was picked up many times. The chain has TRBV5-4 and TRBJ2-1; 9 bases map to TRBD2. Germline V gives CDR1 SGHNT, CDR2 YYREEE (reference sequence). J gave up 8 bases and V 6 bases, and 9 bases lay outside the gene matches. CDR3 length equals 14 residues. CDR3 protein: CASTLSGSQDEQFF. The CDR3 DNA reads as TGTGCCAGCACCCTTAGCGGGAGTCAAGATGAGCAGTTCTTC. Variable domain in full (rest from reference TRBV5-4 and TRBJ2-1): ETGVTQSPTHLIKTRGQQVTLRCSSQSGHNTVSWYQQALGQGPQFIFQYYREEENGRGNFPPRFSGLQFPNYSSELNVNALELDDSALYLCASTLSGSQDEQFFGPGTRLTVL.

The chain uses TRBV3-2 and TRBJ2-1; the table's D gene call, TRBD1, was not cross checked with the DNA. TRBV3-2 is an annotated pseudogene. There are 15 residues in the CDR3. The CDR3: CASSHWTGVHNEQFF. As DNA, the CDR3 is TGTGCCAGCAGCCACTGGACAGGGGTCCACAATGAGCAGTTCTTC.

This clonotype was found many times. The chain is built from TRBV24-1 and TRBJ2-2, with D perhaps matching TRBD1 or TRBD2 (5 bases each). V was pared by 3 bases and J by 5 bases, with 15 bases between. The CDR3 runs 16 residues. Germline CDR1 and CDR2: KGHDR and SFDVKD. CDR3 sequence: CATSDAGTERTGELFF. The CDR3 coding sequence is TGTGCCACCAGTGATGCAGGGACCGAGAGGACCGGGGAGCTGTTTTTT.

This clonotype appeared many times. V and J are TRBV12-3 or TRBV12-4 and TRBJ1-1, with 8 bases fitting TRBD1. Trimming removed 7 bases from V and 6 bases from J; junction bases left unmatched: 10. This CDR3 has 14 amino acids. The CDR3 sequence is CASTLTGGSAEAFF. CDR3 sequence (DNA): TGTGCCAGCACCTTAACAGGGGGAAGCGCTGAAGCTTTCTTT.

This clonotype was detected many times. This rearrangement joins TRBV5-1 to TRBJ2-7; 8 nucleotides align to TRBD1. Trimming at V came to 2 bases and at J to 4 bases, leaving 2 bases not matched to a gene. Germline CDR1 SGHRS, CDR2 YFSETQ. The CDR3 contains 13 residues. CDR3 sequence reads: CASSFGTGYEQYF. The DNA of the CDR3 is TGCGCCAGCAGCTTCGGGACAGGATACGAGCAGTACTTC. Based on the CDR3 plus reference TRBV5-1 and TRBJ2-7, the full variable domain is KAGVTQTPRYLIKTRGQQVTLSCSPISGHRSVSWYQQTPGQGLQFLFEYFSETQRNKGNFPGRFSGRQFSNSRSEMNVSTLELGDSALYLCASSFGTGYEQYFGPGTRLTVT.

This clonotype was seen at least ten times. The chain links TRBV11-2 to TRBJ2-7, with D perhaps TRBD2 (6 bases). The CDR3 is 14 amino acids. Germline V gives CDR1 SGHAT, CDR2 FQNNGV. V shed 1 base and J shed 5 bases, with 12 bases lying between them. The CDR3 DNA follows: TGTGCCAGCAGCTTAGCGGGGGAGGTCCACGAGCAGTACTTC. The encoded protein is CASSLAGEVHEQYF.

This rearrangement joins TRBV6-5 to TRBJ2-3; 8 positions match TRBD1. The CDR3 is made up of 16 amino acids. V was pared by 4 bases and J by 3 bases, with 9 bases of the junction left unmatched. The germline gives CDR1 MNHEY, CDR2 SVGAGI. The CDR3 is CASSSADRGRTDTQYF. The CDR3 coding sequence is TGTGCCAGCAGTTCCGCCGACAGGGGACGAACAGATACGCAGTATTTT.

This clonotype has ten or more counts. This chain uses TRBV20-1 with TRBJ2-2, with a tentative D call TRBD2 (5 bases). CDR1 and CDR2 (germline): DFQATT, SNEGSKA (reference sequence). V was pared by 0 bases and J by 0 bases, with 8 bases between. CDR3 size: 15 residues. The CDR3 loop reads CSARDEGTNTGELFF. The CDR3 DNA reads TGCAGTGCTAGAGATGAGGGAACGAACACCGGGGAGCTGTTTTTT.

V usage is TRBV11-2 and J usage is TRBJ2-2; TRBD2 matches at 12 bases. The CDR3 totals 15 residues. CDR1 SGHAT and CDR2 FQNNGV come from the germline V gene. The V and J ends lost 5 bases and 7 bases, in that order; junction bases with no gene match: 5. The CDR3 DNA reads as TGTGCCAGCAGCCGGACTAGCGGGAACGTCGGGGAGCTGTTTTTT. It is translated as CASSRTSGNVGELFF. Full variable domain (outside the CDR3, taken from reference TRBV11-2 and TRBJ2-2): EAGVAQSPRYKIIEKRQSVAFWCNPISGHATLYWYQQILGQGPKLLIQFQNNGVVDDSQLPKDRFSAERLKGVDSTLKIQPAKLEDSAVYLCASSRTSGNVGELFFGEGSRLTVL.

The chain is built from TRBV6-1 and TRBJ2-7, with no clear D. The CDR3 loop spans 11 amino acids. V lost 4 bases and J 3 bases, leaving 4 bases between the germline ends. CDR1 and CDR2 from the germline V gene are MNHNS and SASEGT. CDR3 region: CASSGYYEQYF. As DNA, the CDR3 is TGTGCCAGCAGTGGGTACTACGAGCAGTACTTC.

This clonotype was observed many times. CDR3 coding DNA: TGTGCCACCAGCAGAGAAAGCCCAGGGGCCATCACTGAAGCTTTCTTT. Translation gives CATSRESPGAITEAFF. This chain uses TRBV15 with TRBJ1-1; possibly TRBD1 for D (6 bases). With 0 bases removed from V and 4 bases from J, the gap between germline ends came to 15 bases. This CDR3 is built from 16 residues. Germline V CDR1 and CDR2: LNHNV, YYDKDF (reference sequence). The full variable domain, completed using reference TRBV15 and TRBJ1-1, is DAMVIQNPRYQVTQFGKPVTLSCSQTLNHNVMYWYQQKSSQAPKLLFHYYDKDFNNEADTPDNFQSRRPNTSFCFLDIRSPGLGDTAMYLCATSRESPGAITEAFFGQGTRLTVV.

This clonotype was seen ten or more times. The rearrangement joins TRBV10-3 to TRBJ1-5; no clear D gene. Trimming removed 2 bases from V and 1 base from J, with 6 bases in between. Germline V gene sequence: CDR1 ENHRY, CDR2 SYGVKD. CDR3 length: 14 residues. The CDR3 nucleotides read TGTGCCATCAGTGAGGGTAGGAGCAATCAGCCCCAGCATTTT. Its translation is CAISEGRSNQPQHF.

The rearrangement links TRBV2 to TRBJ2-3; D might be TRBD2 (6 bases). Germline CDR1 and CDR2: SNHLY and FYNNEI. The germline V and J ends were trimmed by 8 bases and 0 bases, with 12 bases remaining between them. This CDR3 has 14 amino acids. CDR3 coding DNA: TGTGCCAGCGTCCCGGCGGGAAGCACAGATACGCAGTATTTT. Its protein product is CASVPAGSTDTQYF.